The rows below give T cell receptor beta chains drawn from one sample of a study of cytomegalovirus exposure and HLA in healthy donors. Data came from immunoSEQ multiplex PCR; TCRdb stores just in-frame clones and leaves some out. Of over 150,000 clones listed, over 70% are singletons. Sequencing used PBMCs. These receptors all stem from a male donor in good health and CMV-seropositive. Both conserved end residues are trimmed from each CDR3. Clone size is stated in some rows and not others, as once, few, many or a class when expanded.

j_gene: TRBJ2-7
abundance: -
v_gene: TRBV9
CDR3aa: ASSVEGAYEQY

j_gene: TRBJ1-5
abundance: -
v_gene: TRBV6-6
CDR3aa: ASSQGVSNQPQH

j_gene: TRBJ2-3
abundance: -
v_gene: TRBV10-1
CDR3aa: ATGGTDTQY

j_gene: TRBJ1-6
abundance: -
v_gene: TRBV6-5
CDR3aa: ASSYRSSYNSPLH

j_gene: TRBJ2-3
abundance: -
v_gene: TRBV6-5
CDR3aa: ASSSGTLLSADTQY

j_gene: TRBJ2-7
abundance: -
v_gene: TRBV2
CDR3aa: ASSRQRTKY

j_gene: TRBJ1-2
abundance: -
v_gene: TRBV18
CDR3aa: ASSLGQGRGYYGYT

j_gene: TRBJ2-7
abundance: few
v_gene: TRBV6-1
CDR3aa: ATSFSGGSSYEQY

j_gene: TRBJ1-2
abundance: -
v_gene: TRBV2
CDR3aa: ASKVGPGLAGGYT

j_gene: TRBJ1-1
abundance: few
v_gene: TRBV5-1
CDR3aa: ASSVGHMNTEAF

j_gene: TRBJ1-1
abundance: -
v_gene: TRBV2
CDR3aa: ASRTRDTTPMNTEAF

j_gene: TRBJ2-1
abundance: -
v_gene: TRBV9
CDR3aa: ASSPVPGLRAFNEQF

j_gene: TRBJ2-3
abundance: -
v_gene: TRBV27
CDR3aa: ASSIGTPSTDTQY

j_gene: TRBJ2-1
abundance: -
v_gene: TRBV7-9
CDR3aa: ASSPPAGGPSNEQF

j_gene: TRBJ2-3
abundance: -
v_gene: TRBV9
CDR3aa: ASSVGGMISDTQY

j_gene: TRBJ2-3
abundance: -
v_gene: TRBV5-1
CDR3aa: ASSVKLAGGRTDTQY

j_gene: TRBJ2-4
abundance: -
v_gene: TRBV30
CDR3aa: AWSEFPSGSKNIQY

j_gene: TRBJ2-2
abundance: -
v_gene: TRBV5-1
CDR3aa: ASSLSGGANTGELF

j_gene: TRBJ2-7
abundance: few
v_gene: TRBV4-1
CDR3aa: ASSMGGRSSYEQY

j_gene: TRBJ1-2
abundance: -
v_gene: TRBV2
CDR3aa: ASSELRDRHS

j_gene: TRBJ2-3
abundance: -
v_gene: TRBV4-1
CDR3aa: ASSQATETDTQY

j_gene: TRBJ1-4
abundance: -
v_gene: TRBV19
CDR3aa: ASRPGGGRTNEKLF

j_gene: TRBJ2-3
abundance: -
v_gene: TRBV7-3
CDR3aa: ASSLFGGGTDTQY

j_gene: TRBJ2-1
abundance: -
v_gene: TRBV7-3
CDR3aa: ASSPAGGAENEQF

j_gene: TRBJ2-2
abundance: few
v_gene: TRBV5-1
CDR3aa: ASRPRARDRAYTGELF

j_gene: TRBJ2-3
abundance: -
v_gene: TRBV2
CDR3aa: ASSETSGNTDTQY

j_gene: TRBJ1-1
abundance: -
v_gene: TRBV5-4
CDR3aa: ASSLANTEAF

j_gene: TRBJ2-2
abundance: -
v_gene: TRBV5-6
CDR3aa: ASSFGTGDNTGELF

j_gene: TRBJ1-1
abundance: few
v_gene: TRBV5-1
CDR3aa: ASSLDDSAEAF

j_gene: TRBJ1-2
abundance: -
v_gene: TRBV4-1
CDR3aa: ASSQAGGNYGYT

j_gene: TRBJ2-3
abundance: -
v_gene: TRBV19
CDR3aa: ASSWAGDSTDTQY

j_gene: TRBJ1-5
abundance: -
v_gene: TRBV25-1
CDR3aa: ASNRGAQPQH

j_gene: TRBJ1-2
abundance: -
v_gene: TRBV5-1
CDR3aa: ASSPGRNYYGYT

j_gene: TRBJ1-2
abundance: -
v_gene: TRBV4-2
CDR3aa: ASSQQTGGSNYGYT

j_gene: TRBJ2-7
abundance: -
v_gene: TRBV5-5
CDR3aa: ASSFGAETHPYEQY

j_gene: TRBJ2-3
abundance: -
v_gene: TRBV30
CDR3aa: ASAGGGSSTDTQY

j_gene: TRBJ1-1
abundance: once
v_gene: TRBV6-1
CDR3aa: ASSDNSGTGLNTEAF

j_gene: TRBJ2-5
abundance: -
v_gene: TRBV4-3
CDR3aa: ASSQERGETQY

j_gene: TRBJ1-2
abundance: once
v_gene: TRBV13
CDR3aa: ASSLQGAALGEEVYT

j_gene: TRBJ2-7
abundance: -
v_gene: TRBV5-6
CDR3aa: ASSKPGQGSYEQY

j_gene: TRBJ1-2
abundance: -
v_gene: TRBV7-6
CDR3aa: ASSPQGFSGYT

j_gene: TRBJ1-1
abundance: -
v_gene: TRBV6-1
CDR3aa: ASRDRANTEAF

j_gene: TRBJ2-1
abundance: -
v_gene: TRBV7-9
CDR3aa: ASSLALGTAYNEQF

j_gene: TRBJ2-7
abundance: -
v_gene: TRBV11-2
CDR3aa: ASSLWTGGLEQY

j_gene: TRBJ1-1
abundance: -
v_gene: TRBV5-5
CDR3aa: ASSLWRGLDTEAF